The text below deals with one T cell receptor beta chain. The data are from a study of blood T cell repertoires in COVID-19. Sequenced by immunoSEQ multiplex PCR; TCRdb stores in-frame clones only, minus some. The profile covers approximately 260,000 clones, with roughly 90% appearing a single time and about 2.1% taken by the ten largest. The CDR3 sequence is 16 residues long. Germline V gives CDR1 MDHEN, CDR2 SYDVKM. V gave up 3 bases and J gave up 5 bases; unmatched junction bases: 9. What was sequenced was peripheral blood. The J gene is TRBJ2-3, the V gene TRBV28; the match to TRBD2 covers 9 bases. The sequence derives from a woman in her thirties or forties who had recovered from COVID-19. The CDR3 sequence is CASSFQQRGAGDTQYF. The CDR3 DNA reads TGTGCCAGCAGTTTCCAACAGCGGGGGGCGGGAGATACGCAGTATTTT.